The entry below gives a single T cell receptor beta chain sequence along with its context. In the original processing: Counts of nucleated cells, estimated from reference gene primer amplification, were obtained. Repertoires were generated with immunoSEQ multiplex PCR, while TCRdb's copy carries only in-frame clones and drops some. The DNA gave D and trimming, while V, J and clone size come from that table. This repertoire shows 310,000 or so clones, about 83% found once; its top ten account for about 1.2%. This entry is derived from a study of blood T cell repertoires in COVID-19. Study information: Samples of COVID-19 (acute and convalescent) were obtained from the United States, Italy and Spain. T cells, B-cell-depleted T cells, or PBMCs provided the cDNA or gDNA that served as material.

Losses at the gene ends were 4 bases for V and 2 bases for J; bases not matched to a gene: 7. The CDR3 spans 16 residues. Per germline, CDR1 SGHDN and CDR2 FVKESK. Sequenced input: peripheral blood. The TCR was taken from a woman in her fifties or sixties with acute or convalescent COVID-19. The chain links TRBV14 to TRBJ2-1, with 8 bases matching TRBD2. CDR3 DNA: TGTGCCAGCAGCCCCCCGCCAGCGGGGGCCTACAATGAGCAGTTCTTC. Encoded protein: CASSPPPAGAYNEQFF.